The 21 T cell receptor beta chains below were found in one sample sequenced in a study of T cell repertoires in cytomegalovirus infection. MiXCR was run by TCRdb on the reads, yielding one entry per CDR3 protein. The profile covers 500,000 or so distinct CDR3 sequences, with 16% appearing a single time and around 25% taken by the ten largest. Sequencing was done on a sample of CD8+ T cells from PBMCs. The source of these receptors is a human donor in good health (CMV status not recorded). Some clones in this sample may be carry-over from other donors' samples.

In this sample, this clonotype turned up many times. V gene TRBV7-9 combines with J gene TRBJ2-1; 16 positions agree with TRBD2. Germline CDR1 SEHNR, CDR2 FQNEAQ (reference sequence). The J segment lost 0 bases and the V segment lost 5 bases, leaving 10 bases of the junction unmatched. This CDR3 comprises 20 residues. As DNA, the CDR3 is TGTGCCAGCAGCCTTCCGGGACTAGCGGGAGGGGAGAGCTCCTACAATGAGCAGTTCTTC. This sequence encodes CASSLPGLAGGESSYNEQFF.

This clonotype was counted ten times or more. The chain uses TRBV7-9 and TRBJ1-2, with D unclear. The germline V gene has CDR1 SEHNR and CDR2 FQNEAQ (reference sequence). The CDR3 runs to 15 residues. V lost 3 bases, J lost 6 bases, and 17 bases lay in between. CDR3 nucleotide sequence: TGTGCCAGCAGCTTTAGTCTGACTGGGAGGGATGGCTACACCTTC. It codes for CASSFSLTGRDGYTF.

The chain combines TRBV5-4 with TRBJ2-7; no reliable D call. Between the trimmed V and J ends, which lost 5 bases and 0 bases, there was a span of 18 bases. The CDR3 consists of 16 residues. Germline loops: CDR1 SGHNT, CDR2 YYREEE (reference sequence). The chain's CDR3 is CASRVRSTSTSYEQYF. The CDR3 DNA sequence: TGTGCCAGCAGAGTACGGAGCACAAGTACCTCCTACGAGCAGTACTTC.

This clonotype was found many times. DNA for the CDR3: TGTGCCAGCAGCGTCCGGGACGACTATAATTCACCCCTCCACTTT. Its translation: CASSVRDDYNSPLHF. The V and J genes are TRBV11-2 and TRBJ1-6, with a weak D call TRBD1 (5 bases). V was shortened by 5 bases and J by 3 bases, with 11 bases between the two germline ends. The CDR3 length is 15 residues. Germline CDR1 reads SGHAT; CDR2 reads FQNNGV.

This clonotype was seen repeatedly, ten times or more. This sequence joins TRBV4-2 and TRBJ2-7; the D gene is possibly TRBD1 (6 bases). The germline gives CDR1 LGHNA, CDR2 YNFKEQ. Trimming took 1 base from V and 1 from J, leaving 11 bases between them. The CDR3 totals 15 residues. CDR3 in DNA: TGTGCCAGCAGCCAAGCGGCAAGGGGGTCCTACGAGCAGTACTTC. It yields the protein CASSQAARGSYEQYF.

This clonotype was detected ten times or more. V is TRBV29-1 and J is TRBJ2-5, with D unresolved. This CDR3 is built from 12 residues. Germline CDR1 SQVTM, CDR2 ANQGSEA. Trimming removed 4 bases at V and 3 bases at J, with 9 bases between. In DNA, the CDR3 is TGCAGCGTTGTAGGTCTAGAAGAGACCCAGTACTTC. This translates into CSVVGLEETQYF.

This clonotype has a count of ten or more. This sequence joins TRBV4-1 and TRBJ2-4, with TRBD1 identical over 9 bases. CDR3 size: 16 residues. With V trimmed by 4 bases and J by 4 bases, 8 bases remained unmatched. From germline, CDR1 is MGHRA and CDR2 YSYEKL. CDR3 protein: CASSPTRQGGKNIQYF. CDR3 bases: TGCGCCAGCAGCCCAACTCGACAGGGGGGAAAAAACATTCAGTACTTC.

In its sample, this clonotype was seen many times. The chain uses TRBV7-9 and TRBJ2-1, with 13 bases aligning to TRBD2. J lost 7 bases, V lost 3 bases, and 3 bases had no gene match. Germline V gene lookup returns CDR1 SEHNR and CDR2 FQNEAQ (reference sequence). The CDR3 contains 15 residues. This chain's CDR3 is CASSFMTSGRNEQFF. The CDR3 DNA sequence: TGTGCCAGCAGCTTCATGACTAGCGGGAGGAATGAGCAGTTCTTC.

This clonotype was detected ten times or more. V and J are TRBV15 and TRBJ1-1; D perhaps matches TRBD1 (6 bases). Between the trimmed V and J ends, which lost 0 bases and 0 bases, there was a span of 17 bases. This CDR3 has 18 residues. From germline, CDR1 is LNHNV and CDR2 YYDKDF (reference sequence). This chain's CDR3 is CATSRDRWGEGVNTEAFF. The CDR3 nucleotides are TGTGCCACCAGCAGAGATCGTTGGGGAGAGGGGGTGAACACTGAAGCTTTCTTT.

A few counts support this clonotype. The gene calls are TRBV19 and TRBJ2-1; TRBD2 matches 10 bases. After removal of 5 bases from V and 1 base from J, the junction contained 5 bases not matched to a gene. The CDR3 contains 16 residues. CDR1 LNHDA and CDR2 SQIVND come from the germline V gene (reference sequence). The CDR3 region is CASSSSGRRSYNEQFF. The CDR3, as DNA: TGTGCCAGTAGTTCTAGCGGGAGACGATCCTACAATGAGCAGTTCTTC.

This clonotype was found a few times. This chain links TRBV6-2 or TRBV6-3 with TRBJ1-2; D might be TRBD1 (5 bases). Between the trimmed V and J ends, which lost 5 bases and 2 bases, there was a span of 12 bases. The CDR3 is made up of 14 amino acids. Per the germline V gene, CDR1 is MNHEY and CDR2 is SVGEGT. CDR3 residues: CASSSQGRNYGYTF. The CDR3 DNA reads as TGTGCCAGCAGTAGTCAGGGACGGAACTATGGCTACACCTTC.

This clonotype was counted at least ten times. This sequence joins TRBV27 and TRBJ1-1, with a tentative D call TRBD1 (5 bases). V was clipped by 2 bases and J by 4 bases, with 14 bases between them. This CDR3 has 15 residues. Germline CDR1 is MNHEY and CDR2 is SMNVEV (reference sequence). CDR3 region: CASSLIRGGGTEAFF. The CDR3 coding sequence is TGTGCCAGCAGTTTAATTCGTGGGGGAGGCACTGAAGCTTTCTTT.

This chain connects TRBV27 to TRBJ1-1; D is unclear. V was pared by 6 bases and J by 9 bases, with 23 bases between. Germline CDR1 reads MNHEY; CDR2 reads SMNVEV (reference sequence). CDR3 length: 15 residues. CDR3 DNA sequence: TGTGCCAGCAGATTCACCAGGTCCTTAAATGAGCAAGCTTTCTTT. It translates to CASRFTRSLNEQAFF.

This clonotype was detected many times. This chain joins TRBV15 and TRBJ2-7; D gene uncertain. The CDR3 has 18 amino acids. Per germline, CDR1 LNHNV and CDR2 YYDKDF (reference sequence). V lost 0 bases to trimming and J lost 4 bases, with 22 bases between them. DNA for the CDR3: TGTGCCACCAGCAGAGATCGTCTAGAAACGAGGCATTTTTACGAGCAGTACTTC. This codes for CATSRDRLETRHFYEQYF.

This clonotype occurred many times. The chain couples TRBV7-9 to TRBJ2-5; a possible D gene is TRBD2 (6 bases). This CDR3 has 14 residues. Trimming shortened V by 5 bases and J by 5 bases, and 15 bases separated the two germline ends. CDR1 SEHNR and CDR2 FQNEAQ come from the germline V gene (reference sequence). CDR3 in DNA: TGTGCCAGCAGCGACCGGGAGACGTACGAGACCCAGTACTTC. Protein sequence: CASSDRETYETQYF.

This clonotype has at least ten counts. The CDR3 spells CASSPTGTSGNEQFF. In DNA, the CDR3 is TGCGCCAGCAGCCCCACGGGGACTAGTGGAAATGAGCAGTTCTTC. The chain recombines TRBV4-1 with TRBJ2-1, with TRBD2 matching over 8 bases. This CDR3 has 15 residues. V lost 4 bases to trimming and J lost 7 bases; unmatched junction nucleotides: 9. CDR1 is MGHRA and CDR2 is YSYEKL in the germline V gene.

This clonotype was counted at least ten times. V is TRBV27 and J is TRBJ1-6, with D possibly matching TRBD1 (6 bases). Germline loops: CDR1 MNHEY, CDR2 SMNVEV (reference sequence). There are 18 residues in the CDR3. Trimming took 1 base from V and 9 from J, leaving 22 bases between them. In DNA form, the CDR3 reads TGTGCCAGCAGTTTATTTCTATCATCAGGGGACTTCAGTTCACCCCTCCACTTT. Amino acid sequence: CASSLFLSSGDFSSPLHF.

The chain uses TRBV15 and TRBJ1-1; possible D gene TRBD1, 5 bases. From germline, CDR1 is LNHNV and CDR2 YYDKDF (reference sequence). V was pared by 1 base and J by 5 bases, with 11 bases between. The CDR3 is 14 amino acids. In DNA form, the CDR3 reads TGTGCCACCAGCAGAGCGGGGGTTGGAACTGAAGCTTTCTTT. This codes for CATSRAGVGTEAFF.

This chain joins TRBV11-2 and TRBJ2-7; no definite D call. Germline-derived CDR1 and CDR2 are SGHAT and FQNNGV. The length of the CDR3 is 14 residues. The V and J ends lost 3 bases and 2 bases respectively, with 11 bases between them. CDR3 coding DNA: TGTGCCAGCAGCTTGGTAGACGGCCCCTACGAGCAGTACTTC. Its translation: CASSLVDGPYEQYF.

V and J are TRBV19 and TRBJ2-2; 9 nucleotides align to TRBD2. CDR1 LNHDA and CDR2 SQIVND come from the germline V gene (reference sequence). The CDR3 length is 16 residues. J lost 5 bases, V lost 4 bases, and 8 bases had no gene match. The CDR3 reads CASSRLSGRRTGELFF. The CDR3 coding sequence is TGTGCCAGTAGTAGGCTTAGCGGGAGACGAACCGGGGAGCTGTTTTTT.

The chain links TRBV29-1 to TRBJ2-1, with 10 bases lining up with TRBD2. The CDR3 has 18 residues. Germline CDR1 reads SQVTM; CDR2 reads ANQGSEA. Losses at the gene ends were 5 bases for V and 0 bases for J; bases not matched to a gene: 13. Here the CDR3 DNA reads TGCAGCGTTTCGGGGGTGTCTAGCGGGGGACCCTCCTACAATGAGCAGTTCTTC. This sequence encodes CSVSGVSSGGPSYNEQFF.